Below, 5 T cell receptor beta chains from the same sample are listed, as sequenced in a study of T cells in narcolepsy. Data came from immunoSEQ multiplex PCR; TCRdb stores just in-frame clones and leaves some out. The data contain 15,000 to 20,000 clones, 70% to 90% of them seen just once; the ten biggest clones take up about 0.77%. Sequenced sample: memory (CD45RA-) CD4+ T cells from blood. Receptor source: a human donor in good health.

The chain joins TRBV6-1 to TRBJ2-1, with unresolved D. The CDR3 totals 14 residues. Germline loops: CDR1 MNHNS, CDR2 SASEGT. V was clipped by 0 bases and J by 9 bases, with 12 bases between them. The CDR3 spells CASSEAPQLAEQFF. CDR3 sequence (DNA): TGTGCCAGCAGTGAAGCCCCCCAACTTGCTGAGCAGTTCTTC.

The CDR3 coding sequence is TGTGCCAGCAGCTTATACCCGGGACTAGCGGGAGTAGATACGCAGTATTTT. Translating it yields CASSLYPGLAGVDTQYF. V gene TRBV7-2 combines with J gene TRBJ2-3; 14 bases line up with TRBD2. J lost 5 bases, V lost 2 bases, and 6 bases had no gene match. Germline V CDR1 and CDR2: SGHTA, FQGNSA. The CDR3 is 17 residues long. The variable domain in full, completed from reference TRBV7-2 and TRBJ2-3, reads GAGVSQSPSNKVTEKGKDVELRCDPISGHTALYWYRQSLGQGLEFLIYFQGNSAPDKSGLPSDRFSAERTGGSVSTLTIQRTQQEDSAVYLCASSLYPGLAGVDTQYFGPGTRLTVL.

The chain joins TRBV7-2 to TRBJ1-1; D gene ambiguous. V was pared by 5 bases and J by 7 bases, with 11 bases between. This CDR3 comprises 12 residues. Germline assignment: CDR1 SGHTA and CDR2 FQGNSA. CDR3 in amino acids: CASSLVTDEAFF. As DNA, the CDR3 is TGTGCCAGCAGCCTAGTGACGGATGAAGCTTTCTTT.

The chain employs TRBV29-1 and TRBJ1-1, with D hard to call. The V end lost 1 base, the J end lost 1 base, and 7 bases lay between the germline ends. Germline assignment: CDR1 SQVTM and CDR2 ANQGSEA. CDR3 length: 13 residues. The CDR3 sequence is CSVEGPTNTEAFF. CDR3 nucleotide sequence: TGCAGCGTTGAAGGACCGACGAACACTGAAGCTTTCTTT.

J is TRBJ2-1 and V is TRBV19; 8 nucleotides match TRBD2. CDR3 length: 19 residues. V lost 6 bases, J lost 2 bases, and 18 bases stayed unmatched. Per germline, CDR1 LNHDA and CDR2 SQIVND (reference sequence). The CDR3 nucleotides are TGTGCCAGTAGCCGGTCGGGAGGGCCCGCGGTAAACGCCTACAATGAGCAGTTCTTC. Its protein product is CASSRSGGPAVNAYNEQFF. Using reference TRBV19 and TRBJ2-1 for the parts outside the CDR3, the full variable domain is DGGITQSPKYLFRKEGQNVTLSCEQNLNHDAMYWYRQDPGQGLRLIYYSQIVNDFQKGDIAEGYSVSREKKESFPLTVTSAQKNPTAFYLCASSRSGGPAVNAYNEQFFGPGTRLTVL.